This T cell receptor (beta chain) was profiled in a study of early T cells in non-severe SARS-CoV-2 infection. Across the study: Unpaired chains resulted from sequencing bulk RNA of unsorted whole blood.

Unique molecular identifier tags were affixed to discrete cDNA molecules. TCRdb fed the 5' RACE reads into MiXCR, producing one record per CDR3 protein. The sample has 30,000 or so distinct CDR3 sequences; 5.3% are singletons. This clonotype was seen at least ten times. Its antigen is unidentified. Study results and caveats: Anti-spike CD8 responses were favored by VDJdb matching, which missed private and CD4 specificities.

This CDR3 has 16 residues. V was clipped by 5 bases and J by 1 base; unmatched bases: 10. Germline V gene data show CDR1 as SGHVS and CDR2 as FQNEAQ. The sample comprised whole blood. The chain has TRBV7-8 and TRBJ1-2, with 7 bases lining up with TRBD1. This TCR was recovered from an adult who was a healthcare worker with PCR-confirmed SARS-CoV-2 infection or an uninfected control (not recorded which). The CDR3 here is CASSAGETGINYGYTF. For the CDR3, the DNA is TGTGCCAGCAGCGCGGGCGAGACAGGGATTAACTATGGCTACACCTTC. The full variable domain, completed using reference TRBV7-8 and TRBJ1-2, is GAGVSQSPRYKVAKRGQDVALRCDPISGHVSLFWYQQALGQGPEFLTYFQNEAQLDKSGLPSDRFFAERPEGSVSTLKIQRTQQEDSAVYLCASSAGETGINYGYTFGSGTRLTVV.